This T cell receptor (beta chain) originates from a study of cytomegalovirus exposure and HLA in healthy donors. At the level of the study: HLA-typed donors contributed 65 million to 95 million unique TCRs, which were held in an early data release.

In germline, CDR1 is SNHLY, CDR2 FYNNEI. This CDR3 contains 15 residues. Trimming shortened V by 5 bases and J by 4 bases, and 14 bases separated the two germline ends. In the PCR, 60 Vbeta and 13 Jbeta primers were used. Here immunoSEQ multiplex PCR was the method, and the copy in TCRdb shows in-frame clones only, minus some. In the table there are roughly 120,000 clones, around 80% of which are singletons. Turning to this clone: Its matching antigen is unknown.

Study-wide results and limits: Later, TCR association rates were found to vary by HLA locus, highest for DRB1 and lowest for HLA-C. Per a prior analysis, the majority of TCR beta V segments were productive roughly 87% or roughly 30% of the time.

This chain connects TRBV2 to TRBJ1-4; perhaps TRBD1 as D (6 bases). The sequence derives from a woman aged 60-70 years in good health and CMV-seropositive. Sequenced: PBMCs. CDR3 protein: CASSYRTEDNEKLFF. In DNA, the CDR3 is TGTGCCAGCAGTTACCGGACAGAAGATAATGAAAAACTGTTTTTT.